This T cell receptor (beta chain) was found in a study of cytomegalovirus exposure and HLA in healthy donors. Note on this clone: What it binds is not known.

Per the germline V gene, CDR1 is SGHRS and CDR2 is YFSETQ. The ends lost 0 bases at V and 8 bases at J; junction bases unmatched: 6. The CDR3 totals 15 residues. Study-wide findings and caveats: Analyses of presence and absence presupposed an approximately uniform sequencing depth across donors. An analysis that was carried out later associated 16,951 TCR beta sequences with HLA alleles at 0.05 false discovery rate. Follow-up analysis found HLA locus-dependent TCR association rates, highest for DRB1 and lowest for HLA-C.

13 Jbeta primers and 60 Vbeta primers were used for the PCR. Generated by immunoSEQ multiplex PCR, the TCRdb table keeps only in-frame clones and is missing some. This table has 100,000 to 140,000 clones, under 80% appearing once. The chain combines TRBV5-1 with TRBJ1-5, with 9 bases lining up with TRBD1. The sequenced sample was PBMCs. This receptor was identified in a woman between 40 and 55 years old in good health and CMV-seropositive. CDR3 sequence (DNA): TGCGCCAGCAGCTTGGGGACAGGGGAAAAAAAGCCCCAGCATTTT. This translates into CASSLGTGEKKPQHF.